The 23 T cell receptor beta chains below were found in one sample sequenced in a study of blood T cells in healthy people across ages. The second PCR ran about 6 to 11 cycles with a sample-barcoded 5' primer and J-beta primers. TCRdb passed the 5' RACE reads through MiXCR, listing each CDR3 protein once. The sample includes around 800,000 distinct CDR3 sequences, 20% to 30% of them seen just once. The same sample was also used in a study of T cells of mothers and their children.

The sample consisted of blood. The receptors derive from a boy aged 10-17 years in good health.

This clonotype was seen only a few times. The rearrangement joins TRBV7-3 to TRBJ2-1; D is perhaps TRBD2 (5 bases). The germline CDR1 and CDR2 sequences are SGHTA and FQGTGA. This CDR3 comprises 18 residues. V was cut by 3 bases and J by 5 bases, with 23 bases left in between. The CDR3 sequence is CASSFGRGSSLKDNEQFF. In DNA, the CDR3 is TGTGCCAGCAGCTTTGGACGGGGAAGCTCTCTAAAAGACAATGAGCAGTTCTTC.

This clonotype was detected only a few times. The gene calls are TRBV9 and TRBJ1-4; D not resolved. Germline CDR1 is SGDLS and CDR2 is YYNGEE. Trimming took 4 bases from V and 4 from J, leaving 11 bases between them. This CDR3 has 14 amino acids. CDR3 bases: TGTGCCAGCAGCCCCTGGGAAGTTAATGAAAAACTGTTTTTT. Translated, it gives CASSPWEVNEKLFF.

Only a few counts were recorded for this clonotype. The rearrangement uses TRBV28 and TRBJ2-7, with 9 bases identical to TRBD2. The CDR3 length is 17 residues. Trimming at V came to 6 bases and at J to 7 bases, leaving 19 bases not matched to a gene. Germline V CDR1 and CDR2: MDHEN, SYDVKM. Here the CDR3 reads CASRPEPPAGGVLEQYF. CDR3 nucleotides: TGTGCCAGCAGACCAGAGCCCCCAGCGGGGGGAGTTCTGGAGCAGTACTTC.

V and J are TRBV2 and TRBJ2-7, with D possibly TRBD1 on 5 matching bases. Trimming stripped 4 bases from V and 3 bases from J, with 13 bases between. The germline V gene encodes CDR1 SNHLY and CDR2 FYNNEI. This CDR3 comprises 14 residues. In nucleotides, the CDR3 is TGTGCCAGCAGTGGGAGACAGAAGGGCTACGAGCAGTACTTC. It translates to CASSGRQKGYEQYF.

This clonotype was seen a handful of times. This sequence joins TRBV27 and TRBJ2-2; D is unclear. The V end lost 2 bases, the J end lost 1 base, and 11 bases lay between the germline ends. Germline V gives CDR1 MNHEY, CDR2 SMNVEV (reference sequence). The CDR3 loop spans 16 amino acids. The CDR3: CASSLIGFGNTGELFF. The CDR3 DNA reads TGTGCCAGCAGTTTAATCGGGTTCGGGAACACCGGGGAGCTGTTTTTT.

A few counts support this clonotype. The genes are TRBV9 and TRBJ2-2; no reliable D call. Germline values: CDR1 SGDLS, CDR2 YYNGEE. This CDR3 has 15 amino acids. The V end lost 0 bases, the J end lost 6 bases, and 12 bases lay between the germline ends. CDR3 in amino acids: CASSVATSVPGELFF. In nucleotides, the CDR3 is TGTGCCAGCAGCGTAGCTACGAGCGTCCCCGGGGAGCTGTTTTTT.

Only a few counts were recorded for this clonotype. The V call is TRBV27, the J call TRBJ1-2; 10 nucleotides align to TRBD1. Germline CDR1 and CDR2: MNHEY and SMNVEV (reference sequence). The CDR3 totals 17 residues. Unmatched junction bases numbered 12, after V lost 0 bases and J lost 8 bases. The CDR3 protein is CASSLSRVSGTGEGYTF. The DNA for the CDR3 is TGTGCCAGCAGTTTATCGAGGGTTTCCGGGACAGGGGAAGGCTACACCTTC.

This clonotype was seen a handful of times. The chain recombines TRBV27 with TRBJ1-1; TRBD1 aligns across 7 bases. This CDR3 is 14 amino acids long. Trimming cost V 5 bases and J 6 bases; bases outside gene matches: 9. Per the germline V gene, CDR1 is MNHEY and CDR2 is SMNVEV (reference sequence). The CDR3 nucleotides are TGTGCCAGCAGTGAAACAGGGGTTAGGGCTGAAGCTTTCTTT. This sequence encodes CASSETGVRAEAFF.

This clonotype has more than one count but fewer than ten. The chain has TRBV14 and TRBJ2-1; D remains ambiguous. CDR3 size: 16 residues. Trimming stripped 0 bases from V and 4 bases from J, with 13 bases between. The germline CDR1 and CDR2 sequences are SGHDN and FVKESK. The CDR3: CASSQDILSSYNEQFF. In DNA, the CDR3 is TGTGCCAGCAGCCAAGACATACTGAGCTCATACAATGAGCAGTTCTTC.

This clonotype was found once. No conserved phenylalanine or tryptophan ends this CDR3, so it is likely a read error. The chain carries TRBV28 and TRBJ2-4, with 7 bases aligning to TRBD1. The J segment lost 2 bases and the V segment lost 6 bases, leaving 7 bases of the junction unmatched. The CDR3 is 15 residues long. Germline loops: CDR1 MDHEN, CDR2 SYDVKM. The CDR3 coding sequence is TGTGCCAGCAGAAGGGGGCTCGGGTCCAAAAACATTCAGTACCTC. The encoded protein is CASRRGLGSKNIQYL.

This clonotype was detected a few times. The genes are TRBV6-1 and TRBJ1-4; TRBD1 might be the D (6 bases). V was clipped by 4 bases and J by 4 bases, with 16 bases between them. The CDR3 covers 16 residues. The germline V gene has CDR1 MNHNS and CDR2 SASEGT. CDR3 DNA sequence: TGTGCCAGCAGTGTTGGTCCGGACAGACGTAATGAAAAACTGTTTTTT. This translates into CASSVGPDRRNEKLFF.

The gene calls are TRBV5-5 and TRBJ2-5; 8 bases align to TRBD2. The CDR3 runs to 14 residues. Germline-derived CDR1 and CDR2 are SGHKS and YYEKEE (reference sequence). With 2 bases clipped from V and 5 bases from J, the junction kept 5 bases outside the gene matches. CDR3 sequence reads: CASSFLREDETQYF. The CDR3 nucleotides are TGTGCCAGCAGCTTCTTGCGGGAGGACGAGACCCAGTACTTC.

Points on this clonotype: The junction and the germline gene differ at one end; a read error may be behind it. The chain has TRBV5-6 and TRBJ2-7; TRBD1 matches 9 bases. This CDR3 has 15 residues. Per germline, CDR1 SGHDT and CDR2 YYEEEE. CDR3 sequence: CANSLGTGSAYEQYF. The CDR3 region has the DNA TGTGCCAACAGCTTGGGGACAGGGAGCGCCTACGAGCAGTACTTC.

The J gene is TRBJ2-5, the V gene TRBV9; a weak D match, TRBD1 (6 bases). The J call may be in error: the DNA end matches TRBJ2-7 better. This CDR3 has 13 residues. Germline assignment: CDR1 SGDLS and CDR2 YYNGEE. Written as DNA, the CDR3 is TGTGCCAGCAGCGTAGAACAGGGCGGCGAGCAGTACTTC. Amino acid sequence: CASSVEQGGEQYF.

This clonotype came up a few times. The chain carries TRBV4-2 and TRBJ2-1; 11 bases are shared with TRBD1. Germline V gives CDR1 LGHNA, CDR2 YNFKEQ. There are 15 residues in the CDR3. V lost 5 bases and J lost 5; bases outside the gene matches: 5. The CDR3 spells CASSGRDRGDNEQFF. The CDR3 DNA reads TGTGCCAGCAGCGGCAGGGACAGGGGGGACAATGAGCAGTTCTTC.

The chain links TRBV5-6 to TRBJ2-3, with D unresolved. V dropped 1 base and J dropped 2 bases, with 5 bases sitting between them. In germline, CDR1 is SGHDT, CDR2 YYEEEE. CDR3 length: 13 residues. The CDR3 protein is CASSLMNTDTQYF. The CDR3 region has the DNA TGTGCCAGCAGCTTGATGAACACAGATACGCAGTATTTT.

This clonotype was recorded a few times. The chain is built from TRBV29-1 and TRBJ2-1; D is unclear. CDR1 SQVTM and CDR2 ANQGSEA come from the germline V gene. This CDR3 has 11 amino acids. V lost 4 bases, J lost 8 bases, and 9 bases lay in between. The CDR3 DNA is TGCAGCGTTGTTAGCACGGATGAGCAGTTCTTC. It encodes CSVVSTDEQFF.

The table lists this clonotype with a few counts. The chain recombines TRBV4-1 with TRBJ1-2; 9 bases line up with TRBD1. After removal of 2 bases from V and 3 bases from J, the junction contained 7 bases not matched to a gene. Germline-derived CDR1 and CDR2 are MGHRA and YSYEKL. The CDR3 has 16 amino acids. The CDR3 protein is CASSQLTGGAYYGYTF. The DNA of the CDR3 is TGCGCCAGCAGCCAACTGACAGGGGGGGCCTACTATGGCTACACCTTC.

This clonotype was counted between two and nine times. A much larger clonotype is one base distant, so this may be a read error. The chain employs TRBV3-1 and TRBJ2-5; no firm D call. Germline V gene sequence: CDR1 LGHDT, CDR2 YNNKEL (reference sequence). The CDR3 covers 12 residues. CDR3 protein: CACSQEGETQYF. In DNA form, the CDR3 reads TGTGCCTGCAGCCAAGAAGGGGAGACCCAGTACTTC.

The sample holds a few counts of this clonotype. The V call is TRBV5-1, the J call TRBJ2-5; TRBD2 might be the D (5 bases). The ends were cut back, 0 bases at V and 2 bases at J, with 17 bases in the middle. CDR3 length: 17 residues. Germline CDR1 reads SGHRS; CDR2 reads YFSETQ. CDR3 sequence (DNA): TGCGCCAGCAGCTTGGGAGAGGGTCCCATGGGGCAAGAGACCCAGTACTTC. This translates into CASSLGEGPMGQETQYF.

The V gene is TRBV29-1, the J gene TRBJ2-1; D might be TRBD1 (5 bases). Germline V gene sequence: CDR1 SQVTM, CDR2 ANQGSEA. Trimming stripped 3 bases from V and 3 bases from J, with 9 bases between. The CDR3 runs 13 residues. The CDR3 protein is CSVDKGVYNEQFF. CDR3 coding DNA: TGCAGCGTTGATAAAGGGGTCTACAATGAGCAGTTCTTC.

The chain uses TRBV6-5 and TRBJ2-1; the D gene could be TRBD1 or TRBD2 (5 bases each). The J call is uncertain, as TRBJ2-5 better fits the DNA end. Germline assignment: CDR1 MNHEY and CDR2 SVGAGI. This CDR3 region has 13 residues. As DNA, the CDR3 is TGTGCCAGCAGTGGGGGTTCGTGGCAGACCCAGTACTTC. Its protein is CASSGGSWQTQYF.

The chain couples TRBV5-1 to TRBJ2-7; 8 bases fit TRBD2. Germline trimming cut 0 bases from V and 2 bases from J; bases unmatched to any gene: 7. The CDR3 length is 16 residues. Germline CDR1 reads SGHRS; CDR2 reads YFSETQ. CDR3 region: CASSLEAGAITYEQYF. In DNA form, the CDR3 reads TGCGCCAGCAGCTTGGAAGCGGGGGCGATTACCTACGAGCAGTACTTC.